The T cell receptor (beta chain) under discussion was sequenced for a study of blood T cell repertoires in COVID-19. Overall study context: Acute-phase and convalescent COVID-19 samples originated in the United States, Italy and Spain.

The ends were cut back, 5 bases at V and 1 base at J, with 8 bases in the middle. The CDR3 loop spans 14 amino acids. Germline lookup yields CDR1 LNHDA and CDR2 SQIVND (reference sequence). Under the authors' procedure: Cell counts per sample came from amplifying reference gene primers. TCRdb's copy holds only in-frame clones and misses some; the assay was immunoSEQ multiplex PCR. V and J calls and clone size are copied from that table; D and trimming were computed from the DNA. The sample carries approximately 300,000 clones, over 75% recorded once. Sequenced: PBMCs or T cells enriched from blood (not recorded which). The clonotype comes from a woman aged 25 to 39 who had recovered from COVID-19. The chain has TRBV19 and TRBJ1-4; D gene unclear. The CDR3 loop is CASSVTVTNEKLFF. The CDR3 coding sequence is TGTGCCAGTAGTGTGACTGTAACTAATGAAAAACTGTTTTTT.